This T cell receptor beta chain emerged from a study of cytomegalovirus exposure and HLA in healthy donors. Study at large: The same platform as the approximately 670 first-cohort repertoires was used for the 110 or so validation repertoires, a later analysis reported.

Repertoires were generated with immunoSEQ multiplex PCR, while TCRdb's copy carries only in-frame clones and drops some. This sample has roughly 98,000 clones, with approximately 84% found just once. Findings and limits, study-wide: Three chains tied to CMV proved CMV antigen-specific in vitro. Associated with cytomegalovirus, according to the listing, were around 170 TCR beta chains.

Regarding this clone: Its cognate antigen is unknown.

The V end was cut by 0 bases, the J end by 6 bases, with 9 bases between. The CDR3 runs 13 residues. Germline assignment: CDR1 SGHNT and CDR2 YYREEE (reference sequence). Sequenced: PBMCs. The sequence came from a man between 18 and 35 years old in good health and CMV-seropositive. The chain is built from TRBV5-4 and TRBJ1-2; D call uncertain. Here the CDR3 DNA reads TGTGCCAGCAGCTTGGATTGGCAGGATGGCTACACCTTC. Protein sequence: CASSLDWQDGYTF.